The present TCR beta chain was sequenced within a study of blood T cell repertoires in COVID-19. The overall study: Samples of COVID-19 (acute and convalescent) were obtained from the United States, Italy and Spain. Sample material is recorded as cDNA or gDNA derived from T cells, B-cell-depleted T cells, or PBMCs.

The ends lost 4 bases at V and 2 bases at J; junction bases unmatched: 1. Germline CDR1 reads SGHTA; CDR2 reads FQGNSA. The CDR3 is made up of 14 amino acids. Authors' data handling: Estimation of nucleated cell counts relied on the amplification of reference gene primers. Profiled with immunoSEQ multiplex PCR; TCRdb holds only in-frame clones, not every one. Clonal size and the V and J genes are those of that table, whereas D and trimming came from the DNA. The profile shows 120,000 to 150,000 clones, more than 75% of them singletons. Source material: peripheral blood. This receptor was obtained from a human donor in a cohort sampled during active COVID-19. This sequence joins TRBV7-2 and TRBJ1-4; 7 positions match TRBD1. CDR3 nucleotides: TGTGCCAGCAGCTCGGGACAGACTAATGAAAAACTGTTTTTT. Translation: CASSSGQTNEKLFF. Full variable domain (outside the CDR3, taken from reference TRBV7-2 and TRBJ1-4): GAGVSQSPSNKVTEKGKDVELRCDPISGHTALYWYRQSLGQGLEFLIYFQGNSAPDKSGLPSDRFSAERTGGSVSTLTIQRTQQEDSAVYLCASSSGQTNEKLFFGSGTQLSVL.